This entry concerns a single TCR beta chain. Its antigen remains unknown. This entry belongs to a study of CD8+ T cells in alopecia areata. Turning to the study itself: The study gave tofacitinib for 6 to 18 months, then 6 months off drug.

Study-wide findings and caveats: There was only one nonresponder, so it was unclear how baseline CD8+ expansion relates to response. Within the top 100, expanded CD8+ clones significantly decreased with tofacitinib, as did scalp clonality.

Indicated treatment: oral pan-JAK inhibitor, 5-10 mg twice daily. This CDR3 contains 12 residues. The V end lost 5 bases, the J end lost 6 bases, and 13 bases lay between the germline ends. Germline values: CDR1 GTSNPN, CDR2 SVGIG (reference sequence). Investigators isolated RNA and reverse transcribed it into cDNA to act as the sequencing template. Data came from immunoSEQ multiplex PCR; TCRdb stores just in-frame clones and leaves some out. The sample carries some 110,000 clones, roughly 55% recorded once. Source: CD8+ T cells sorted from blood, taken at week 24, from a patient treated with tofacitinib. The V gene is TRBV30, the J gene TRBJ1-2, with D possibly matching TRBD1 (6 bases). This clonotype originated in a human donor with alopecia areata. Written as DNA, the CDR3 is TGTGCCTGGGCCGGGGGGCCTGATGGCTACACCTTC. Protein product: CAWAGGPDGYTF. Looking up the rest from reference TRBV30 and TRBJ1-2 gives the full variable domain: SQTIHQWPATLVQPVGSPLSLECTVEGTSNPNLYWYRQAAGRGLQLLFYSVGIGQISSEVPQNLSASRPQDRQFILSSKKLLLSDSGFYLCAWAGGPDGYTFGSGTRLTVV.